Listed here are 24 T cell receptor beta chains from one sample, sequenced in a study of Ad26.COV2.S vaccination and SARS-CoV-2 variants. Produced via immunoSEQ multiplex PCR; TCRdb's table is partial and in-frame only. The data hold under 300,000 clones, with roughly 87% observed a single time. The treatment denotes: around 19 received Ad26.COV2.S at low or high dose, single or two shots; several received placebo; per-sample allocation not given. Material that was analyzed had been drawn on day 63 after the first vaccine or placebo injection. Sequenced here: peripheral blood, sampled in a trial of Ad26.COV2.S vaccine versus placebo. All receptors come from a person aged 18-65 years who received the Ad26.COV2.S COVID-19 vaccine or a placebo.

This clone was counted a single time. V gene TRBV29-1 combines with J gene TRBJ2-1; 7 positions agree with TRBD1. The CDR3 extends over 13 amino acids. The V segment lost 7 bases and the J segment 5 bases; nucleotides outside the gene matches: 8. Germline lookup yields CDR1 SQVTM and CDR2 ANQGSEA. The CDR3 nucleotides read TGCAGCGGACGGGACAGCAGGAACAATGAGCAGTTCTTC. Protein product: CSGRDSRNNEQFF.

This chain connects TRBV11-1 to TRBJ1-2; D not certain. The CDR3 has 13 residues. Trimming left V 8 bases short and J 0 bases short, with 10 bases between. The germline CDR1 and CDR2 sequences are SGHAT and FQDESV (reference sequence). The CDR3 DNA sequence: TGTGCCAGCGGACCGCGGGCTAACTATGGCTACACCTTC. Amino acids: CASGPRANYGYTF.

The chain carries TRBV9 and TRBJ1-4; the D gene is possibly TRBD1 (6 bases). With 4 bases removed from V and 8 bases from J, the gap between germline ends came to 18 bases. The CDR3 is 15 residues long. Germline CDR1 reads SGDLS; CDR2 reads YYNGEE. The CDR3 nucleotides are TGTGCCAGCAGCCCCCAAGTCGGGGGCCGCGAAAAACTGTTTTTT. Translation gives CASSPQVGGREKLFF.

Only one count was recorded for this clone. The chain has TRBV19 and TRBJ2-4, with 12 bases that match TRBD2. This CDR3 has 20 residues. Germline CDR1 reads LNHDA; CDR2 reads SQIVND (reference sequence). V was pared by 6 bases and J by 1 base, with 16 bases of the junction left unmatched. CDR3 protein: CASRPGQPLAGGQAKNIQYF. The CDR3 bases are TGTGCCAGTAGACCGGGACAGCCTCTAGCGGGGGGGCAGGCCAAAAACATTCAGTACTTC.

This chain links TRBV6-5 with TRBJ1-1; D gene uncertain. Trimming stripped 1 base from V and 3 bases from J, with 12 bases between. In germline, CDR1 is MNHEY, CDR2 SVGAGI. The CDR3 covers 15 residues. CDR3 bases: TGTGCCAGCAGTTACTTCGGACCCGGTGACACTGAAGCTTTCTTT. It encodes CASSYFGPGDTEAFF.

This rearrangement joins TRBV3-1 (or the pseudogene TRBV3-2) to TRBJ2-1, with D possibly being TRBD1 (5 bases). V lost 5 bases and J 3 bases, leaving 26 bases between the germline ends. The CDR3 length is 19 residues. Per germline, CDR1 LGHDT and CDR2 YNNKEL (reference sequence). The DNA for the CDR3 is TGTGCCAGCAGCGCTCGACAAACTCCTGGGGCTACCAACTACAATGAGCAGTTCTTC. Residues: CASSARQTPGATNYNEQFF.

The V and J genes are TRBV30 and TRBJ1-5, with D possibly being TRBD1 (6 bases). The germline V gene encodes CDR1 GTSNPN and CDR2 SVGIG (reference sequence). The CDR3 loop spans 14 amino acids. Trimming left V 2 bases short and J 4 bases short, with 12 bases between. CDR3 sequence reads: CAWSSFTGNQPQHF. The CDR3 DNA reads as TGTGCCTGGAGTAGTTTCACAGGGAATCAGCCCCAGCATTTT.

The gene calls are TRBV14 and TRBJ1-1; possibly TRBD1 for D (6 bases). CDR1 SGHDN and CDR2 FVKESK come from the germline V gene. There are 14 residues in the CDR3. The ends were cut back, 0 bases at V and 10 bases at J, with 15 bases in the middle. The CDR3, as DNA: TGTGCCAGCAGCCAAGACCCGAAGGGGGGGGTAGCTTTCTTT. Protein product: CASSQDPKGGVAFF.

This clone has only one observation. The rearrangement joins TRBV5-1 to TRBJ2-7; TRBD2 agrees at 7 bases. Germline trimming cut 7 bases from V and 7 bases from J; bases unmatched to any gene: 14. The CDR3 is made up of 14 amino acids. Per the germline V gene, CDR1 is SGHRS and CDR2 is YFSETQ. This CDR3 reads CASRRGPGGLEQYF. CDR3 nucleotides: TGCGCCAGCCGAAGAGGACCGGGGGGTCTGGAGCAGTACTTC.

The chain couples TRBV4-1 to TRBJ2-5; D possibly corresponds to TRBD2 (6 bases). V was clipped by 0 bases and J by 5 bases, with 19 bases between them. This CDR3 region has 17 residues. In germline, CDR1 is MGHRA, CDR2 YSYEKL. CDR3 nucleotide sequence: TGCGCCAGCAGCCAAGACGAAACCCGGGGCGCGGGGGAGACCCAGTACTTC. Encoded protein: CASSQDETRGAGETQYF.

The chain uses TRBV21-1 and TRBJ2-7; the table's D call, TRBD1, has no DNA check behind it. TRBV21-1 is a listed pseudogene. The CDR3 totals 15 residues. CDR3 region: CASSNRNDGIYEQYV. The CDR3 DNA is TGTGCCAGCAGCAACCGTAATGATGGCATCTACGAGCAGTACGTC.

The chain combines TRBV4-3 with TRBJ1-1; D gene uncertain. V gave up 0 bases and J gave up 0 bases, with 11 bases separating them. This CDR3 is 16 amino acids long. Germline CDR1 LGHNA, CDR2 YSLEER. The CDR3 spells CASSQDITEMNTEAFF. DNA of the CDR3: TGCGCCAGCAGCCAAGATATAACAGAAATGAACACTGAAGCTTTCTTT.

The chain is built from TRBV4-2 and TRBJ2-5; 8 bases align to TRBD2. This CDR3 contains 15 residues. CDR1 LGHNA and CDR2 YNFKEQ come from the germline V gene. The junction had 9 bases not matched to a gene; V was cut back by 4 bases and J by 5 bases. CDR3 sequence: CASSRAEGLGETQYF. CDR3 DNA sequence: TGTGCCAGCAGCCGCGCAGAGGGACTAGGGGAGACCCAGTACTTC.

CDR3 in amino acids: CASSRGQANYGYTF. CDR3 DNA sequence: TGTGCCAGCAGCCGCGGACAGGCCAACTATGGCTACACCTTC. The chain links TRBV5-4 to TRBJ1-2; 7 nucleotides line up with TRBD1. The CDR3 spans 14 residues. The ends lost 4 bases at V and 2 bases at J; junction bases unmatched: 5. Looked up from germline, CDR1 is SGHNT and CDR2 is YYREEE (reference sequence).

This chain uses TRBV11-3 with TRBJ1-2, with no clear D. The CDR3 spans 15 residues. Trimming stripped 1 base from V and 5 bases from J, with 14 bases between. Germline CDR1 and CDR2: SGHNT and YENEEA. This chain's CDR3 is CASSLGSRAPYGYTF. The DNA of the CDR3 is TGTGCCAGCAGCTTAGGTTCCCGGGCCCCATATGGCTACACCTTC.

This clone showed up just a few times. The chain has TRBV4-3 and TRBJ2-2; TRBD1 matches 7 bases. The trim removed 3 bases at V and 3 bases at J, leaving 7 bases unmatched. The CDR3 is made up of 16 amino acids. Germline CDR1 and CDR2: LGHNA and YSLEER. This chain's CDR3 is CASSQTGSADTGELFF. The CDR3 DNA sequence: TGCGCCAGCAGCCAGACAGGGTCGGCCGACACCGGGGAGCTGTTTTTT.

This rearrangement joins TRBV27 to TRBJ2-1; TRBD2 agrees at 9 bases. CDR3 size: 17 residues. After removal of 3 bases from V and 2 bases from J, the junction contained 8 bases not matched to a gene. Per the germline V gene, CDR1 is MNHEY and CDR2 is SMNVEV (reference sequence). For the CDR3, the DNA is TGTGCCAGCAGTTTTATTAGCGGGAGTGCAGCCTACAATGAGCAGTTCTTC. Its protein is CASSFISGSAAYNEQFF.

The chain employs TRBV15 and TRBJ1-1; D is perhaps TRBD1 (6 bases). This CDR3 contains 12 residues. Looked up from germline, CDR1 is LNHNV and CDR2 is YYDKDF (reference sequence). Trimming left V 1 base short and J 11 bases short, with 11 bases between. DNA for the CDR3: TGTGCCACCAGCAGAGTACAGGGTTCGGCTTTCTTT. Encoded protein: CATSRVQGSAFF.

V gene TRBV12-5 combines with J gene TRBJ2-1; D gene unclear. Germline CDR1 reads LGHNT; CDR2 reads FRNRAP. The V gene lost 0 bases and the J gene lost 7 bases, with 10 bases spanning the gap. This CDR3 comprises 14 residues. CDR3 amino acids: CASGLVGSVNEQFF. The CDR3 DNA reads TGTGCTAGTGGTTTGGTAGGTTCGGTGAATGAGCAGTTCTTC.

V and J are TRBV18 and TRBJ2-1; TRBD2 matches 9 bases. The germline V gene has CDR1 KGHSH and CDR2 LQKENI. The CDR3 spans 16 residues. V trimming: 2 bases; J trimming: 5 bases; junction bases outside the gene matches: 7. Here the CDR3 reads CASSPFSGRNNNEQFF. DNA for the CDR3: TGTGCCAGCTCACCATTTAGCGGGAGAAATAACAATGAGCAGTTCTTC.

The rearrangement joins TRBV4-1 to TRBJ2-1, with 11 bases lining up with TRBD1. The CDR3 is 18 residues long. Germline CDR1 and CDR2: MGHRA and YSYEKL. V lost 2 bases to trimming and J lost 7 bases; unmatched junction nucleotides: 13. CDR3 protein: CASSQLGRDRGFKNEQFF. The CDR3, as DNA: TGCGCCAGCAGCCAACTTGGCCGGGACAGGGGGTTCAAGAATGAGCAGTTCTTC.

This clone was picked up one time. The V call is TRBV30, the J call TRBJ2-3, with D hard to call. The CDR3 runs 11 residues. V was pared by 4 bases and J by 4 bases, with 6 bases between. Germline V gene data show CDR1 as GTSNPN and CDR2 as SVGIG (reference sequence). The CDR3 loop is CAWTHADTQYF. Written as DNA, the CDR3 is TGTGCCTGGACCCACGCAGATACGCAGTATTTT.

CDR3 loop: CASSGLAGGRETQYF. As DNA, the CDR3 is TGTGCCAGCAGTGGGCTAGCGGGGGGGCGAGAGACCCAGTACTTC. The genes are TRBV2 and TRBJ2-5, with 12 bases matching TRBD2. V dropped 4 bases and J dropped 4; count of bases not matched to a gene: 4. The CDR3 totals 15 residues. Germline V gene data show CDR1 as SNHLY and CDR2 as FYNNEI. Combining the CDR3 with reference TRBV2 and TRBJ2-5 gives the whole variable domain EPEVTQTPSHQVTQMGQEVILRCVPISNHLYFYWYRQILGQKVEFLVSFYNNEISEKSEIFDDQFSVERPDGSNFTLKIRSTKLEDSAMYFCASSGLAGGRETQYFGPGTRLLVL.

This clone was recorded at least ten times. Its ends do not fully match the called genes, so a read error is possible. The gene calls are TRBV15 and TRBJ1-3, with no clear D. The CDR3 runs 15 residues. CDR1 is LNHNV and CDR2 is YYDKDF in the germline V gene (reference sequence). This CDR3 reads CATSREGQIGSTIYF. In DNA form, the CDR3 reads TGTGCCACCAGCAGAGAAGGCCAGATTGGAAGCACCATATATTTT.